This is a list of T cell receptor beta chains from one sample in a study of cytomegalovirus exposure and HLA in healthy donors. Measured with immunoSEQ multiplex PCR; TCRdb has only the in-frame clones, and not every one. Of around 99,000 clones in the sample, approximately 74% are singletons; the top ten hold 14%. The sequenced material came from PBMCs. The receptor set was obtained from a woman aged 40 to 49 in good health and CMV-seropositive. Both conserved end residues are part of each CDR3. The order of the fields is CDR3 protein, CDR3 DNA, clone size, V gene, J gene, D gene. D genes are given only for firm matches. The size entry is marked missing in some rows and otherwise reads once, few, many or a size class.

CASSLVQGTDTQYF	TGTGCCAGCAGTTTGGTACAGGGCACAGATACGCAGTATTTT	few	TRBV28	TRBJ2-3	.
CASSEALTSGRKGTQYF	TGTGCCAGCAGTGAAGCGCTGACTAGCGGCCGCAAGGGTACGCAGTATTTT	.	TRBV6-1	TRBJ2-3	TRBD2
CASRDEGSYNSPLHF	TGTGCCAGCAGGGACGAGGGCTCCTATAATTCACCCCTCCACTTT	.	TRBV2	TRBJ1-6	.
CASTATGDPQPQHF	TGTGCCAGTACTGCGACAGGGGACCCGCAGCCCCAGCATTTT	.	TRBV19	TRBJ1-5	TRBD1
CASSYNRNTEAFF	TGTGCCAGCAGTTACAACAGGAACACTGAAGCTTTCTTT	.	TRBV6-5	TRBJ1-1	.
CASSSDTVGTEAFF	TGTGCCAGCAGCTCCGACACGGTCGGCACTGAAGCTTTCTTT	few	TRBV6-5	TRBJ1-1	.
CASSQRVSGGNYYEQYF	TGTGCCAGCAGCCAAAGGGTTAGCGGGGGGAACTACTACGAGCAGTACTTC	few	TRBV4-2	TRBJ2-7	TRBD2
CASRQGLFNEQFF	TGTGCCAGCAGGCAGGGACTATTCAATGAGCAGTTCTTC	.	TRBV6-6	TRBJ2-1	TRBD2
CASSSRQGTEAFF	TGTGCCAGCAGTTCTAGACAGGGGACTGAAGCTTTCTTT	.	TRBV5-4	TRBJ1-1	TRBD1
CASSLGQNTDTQYF	TGTGCCAGCAGCTTAGGCCAGAACACAGATACGCAGTATTTT	once	TRBV11-2	TRBJ2-3	.
CASSLGGGGNYGYTF	TGTGCCAGCAGCTTAGGTGGGGGGGGGAACTATGGCTACACCTTC	.	TRBV7-9	TRBJ1-2	.
CASSLSLTEAFF	TGTGCCAGCAGCCTTTCCCTAACTGAAGCTTTCTTT	few	TRBV5-6	TRBJ1-1	.
CSVAGSGGAGGYTF	TGCAGCGTTGCAGGTTCAGGGGGCGCCGGGGGCTACACCTTC	.	TRBV29-1	TRBJ1-2	TRBD1
CASSSGQGTEAFF	TGTGCCAGCAGCTCGGGACAGGGGACTGAAGCTTTCTTT	.	TRBV7-9	TRBJ1-1	TRBD1
CASSYIGTPNTGELFF	TGTGCCAGCAGCTACATAGGGACACCAAACACCGGGGAGCTGTTTTTT	few	TRBV5-6	TRBJ2-2	.
CASSPGGRSYEQYF	TGTGCCAGCAGTCCGGGGGGGAGATCCTACGAGCAGTACTTC	.	TRBV6-6	TRBJ2-7	TRBD2
CASSAQGGKLFF	TGTGCCAGCAGTGCCCAAGGGGGAAAACTGTTTTTT	.	TRBV25-1	TRBJ1-4	.
CASSLKGEDEQYF	TGTGCCAGCAGCTTGAAGGGGGAAGACGAGCAGTACTTC	.	TRBV5-8	TRBJ2-7	.
CASSLGWGQGNEKLFF	TGCGCCAGCAGCTTGGGTTGGGGACAGGGGAACGAAAAACTGTTTTTT	.	TRBV5-1	TRBJ1-4	TRBD1
CASSRRQGLGSGNTIYF	TGTGCCAGCAGCCGAAGACAGGGTTTAGGCTCTGGAAACACCATATATTTT	.	TRBV7-2	TRBJ1-3	TRBD1
CSLLAQETQYF	TGCAGTCTACTAGCCCAAGAGACCCAGTACTTC	.	TRBV20-1	TRBJ2-5	.
CASSFRGTYEQYF	TGTGCCAGCAGCTTTCGAGGGACCTACGAGCAGTACTTC	.	TRBV5-7	TRBJ2-7	.
CAWSPADTQYF	TGTGCCTGGAGTCCCGCAGATACGCAGTATTTT	.	TRBV30	TRBJ2-3	.
CASSLGASSYNSPLHF	TGTGCCAGCAGCTTAGGCGCTAGCTCCTATAATTCACCCCTCCACTTT	.	TRBV13	TRBJ1-6	.
CASSLVPGRPYEQYF	TGTGCCAGCAGCTTGGTTCCAGGGCGGCCCTACGAGCAGTACTTC	.	TRBV5-7	TRBJ2-7	.